This T cell receptor beta chain was profiled in a study of tumor-infiltrating lymphocytes in primary liver carcinoma. Study findings and constraints: About 7-25% of top clones, no more, were shared by all five regions.

The CDR3 extends over 13 amino acids. The germline V gene encodes CDR1 SGHDN and CDR2 FVKESK. The J segment lost 4 bases and the V segment lost 4 bases, leaving 4 bases of the junction unmatched. Turning to this clonotype: What it binds is unknown.

Unsorted bulk tissue (about 19-33 mg) underwent RNA and DNA co-extraction. TCR beta cDNA was made from 400 to 500 ng total RNA with a constant-region primer. Investigators got TCR beta libraries out of three nested multiplex PCR rounds, done with slightly modified ARM-PCR. The opening two PCR rounds, nine to eleven cycles each, paired TRBV1-TRBV30 forward primers with a C-beta reverse primer. From the multiplex PCR reads, TCRdb called clonotypes with MiXCR, one entry per CDR3 protein. The sample has roughly 49,000 distinct CDR3 sequences, roughly 80% seen once. The TCR originated in a man aged 35 to 55 with primary liver carcinoma and hepatitis B virus infection. Sequencing was performed on liver tumor tissue from sampling region 5. Described subset: tumor region T5, tumor centre. V and J are TRBV14 and TRBJ2-7, with TRBD1 identical over 7 bases. CDR3 in DNA: TGTGCCAGCAGCCGGACAGGAAATTACGAGCAGTACTTC. This sequence encodes CASSRTGNYEQYF.